This T cell receptor beta chain originates from a study of blood T cell repertoires in COVID-19. The wider study: Researchers got acute and convalescent COVID-19 samples from the United States, Italy and Spain. From T cells, B-cell-depleted T cells, or PBMCs came the material, which was cDNA or gDNA.

A Seattle source enrolled patients during active infection and followed them longitudinally. Libraries were prepared by immunoSEQ multiplex PCR; TCRdb keeps only in-frame clonotypes and omits some of them. The repertoire consists of under 250,000 clones, with approximately 90% occurring once and the leading ten covering 0.65% to 0.85%. Trimming removed 1 base at V and 0 bases at J, with 7 bases between. Germline V lookup: CDR1 SEHNR, CDR2 FQNEAQ (reference sequence). This CDR3 comprises 15 residues. The origin of this receptor is a man in his 60s with COVID-19, enrolled during active disease. The chain recombines TRBV7-9 with TRBJ2-1; the D is unclear. Sequenced sample: peripheral blood. The CDR3 sequence: CASSLDSYSYNEQFF. The DNA of the CDR3 is TGTGCCAGCAGCTTAGACAGTTACTCCTACAATGAGCAGTTCTTC.